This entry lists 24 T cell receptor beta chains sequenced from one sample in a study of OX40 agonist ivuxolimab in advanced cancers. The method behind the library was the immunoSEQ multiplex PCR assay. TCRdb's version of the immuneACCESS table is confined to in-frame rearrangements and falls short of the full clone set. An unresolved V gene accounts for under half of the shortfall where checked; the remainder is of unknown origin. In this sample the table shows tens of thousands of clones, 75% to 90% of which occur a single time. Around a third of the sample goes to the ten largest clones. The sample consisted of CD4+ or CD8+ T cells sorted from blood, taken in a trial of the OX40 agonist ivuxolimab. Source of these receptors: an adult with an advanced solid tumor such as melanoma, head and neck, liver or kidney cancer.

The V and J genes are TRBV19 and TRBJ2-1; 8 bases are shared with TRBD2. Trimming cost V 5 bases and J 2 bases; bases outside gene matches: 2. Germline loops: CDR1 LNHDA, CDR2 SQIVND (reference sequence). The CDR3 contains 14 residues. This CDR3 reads CASSSSGPYNEQFF. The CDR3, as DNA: TGTGCCAGTAGTTCTAGCGGGCCCTACAATGAGCAGTTCTTC.

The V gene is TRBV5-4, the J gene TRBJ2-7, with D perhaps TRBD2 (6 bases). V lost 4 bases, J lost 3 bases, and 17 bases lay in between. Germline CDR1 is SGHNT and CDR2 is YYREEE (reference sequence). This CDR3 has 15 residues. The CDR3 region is CASSPVGGKYYEQYF. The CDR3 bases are TGTGCCAGCAGCCCCGTGGGAGGCAAATACTACGAGCAGTACTTC. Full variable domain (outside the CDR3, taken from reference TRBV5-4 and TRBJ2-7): ETGVTQSPTHLIKTRGQQVTLRCSSQSGHNTVSWYQQALGQGPQFIFQYYREEENGRGNFPPRFSGLQFPNYSSELNVNALELDDSALYLCASSPVGGKYYEQYFGPGTRLTVT.

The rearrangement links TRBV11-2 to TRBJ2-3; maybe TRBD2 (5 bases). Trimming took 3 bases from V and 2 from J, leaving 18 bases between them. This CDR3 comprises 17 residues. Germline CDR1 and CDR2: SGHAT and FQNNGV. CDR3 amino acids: CASSFNGGERNTDTQYF. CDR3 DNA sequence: TGTGCCAGCAGCTTTAACGGTGGAGAGCGGAACACAGATACGCAGTATTTT.

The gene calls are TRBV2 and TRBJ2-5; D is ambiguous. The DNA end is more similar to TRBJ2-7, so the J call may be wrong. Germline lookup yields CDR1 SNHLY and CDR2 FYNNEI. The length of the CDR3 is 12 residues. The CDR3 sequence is CASSPPGHEQYF. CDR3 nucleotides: TGTGCCAGCAGTCCCCCGGGCCACGAGCAGTACTTC.

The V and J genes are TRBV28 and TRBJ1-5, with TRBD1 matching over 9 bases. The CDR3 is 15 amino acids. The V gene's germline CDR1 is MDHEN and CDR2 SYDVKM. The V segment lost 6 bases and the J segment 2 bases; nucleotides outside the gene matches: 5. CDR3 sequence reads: CASRTGTGRNQPQHF. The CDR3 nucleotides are TGTGCCAGCAGGACTGGGACAGGGCGCAATCAGCCCCAGCATTTT.

CDR3 amino acids: CASSDGTVNTIYF. As DNA, the CDR3 is TGTGCCAGCAGCGACGGGACAGTAAACACCATATATTTT. The chain carries TRBV9 and TRBJ1-3; 7 positions match TRBD1. CDR1 is SGDLS, CDR2 YYNGEE, per germline. This CDR3 region has 13 residues. With 3 bases clipped from V and 6 bases from J, the junction kept 3 bases outside the gene matches.

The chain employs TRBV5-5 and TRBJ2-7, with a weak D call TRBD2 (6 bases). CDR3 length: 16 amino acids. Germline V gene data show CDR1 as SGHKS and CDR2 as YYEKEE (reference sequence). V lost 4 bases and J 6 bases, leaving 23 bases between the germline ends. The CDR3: CASSPRPVGGVSEQYF. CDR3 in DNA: TGTGCCAGCAGCCCGAGACCCGTTGGAGGGGTGAGCGAGCAGTACTTC.

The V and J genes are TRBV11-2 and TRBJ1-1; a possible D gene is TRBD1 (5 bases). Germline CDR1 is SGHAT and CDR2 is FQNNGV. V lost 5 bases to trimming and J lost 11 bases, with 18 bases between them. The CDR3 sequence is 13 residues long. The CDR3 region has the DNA TGTGCCAGCAGCCCCGGGGCAGGGAGTTTTGCTTTCTTT. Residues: CASSPGAGSFAFF.

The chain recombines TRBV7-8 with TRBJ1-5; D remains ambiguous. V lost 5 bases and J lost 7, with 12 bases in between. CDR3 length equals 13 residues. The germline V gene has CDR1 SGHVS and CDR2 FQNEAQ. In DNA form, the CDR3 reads TGTGCCAGCAGCATAGTGGGTTTCCAGCCCCAGCATTTT. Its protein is CASSIVGFQPQHF.

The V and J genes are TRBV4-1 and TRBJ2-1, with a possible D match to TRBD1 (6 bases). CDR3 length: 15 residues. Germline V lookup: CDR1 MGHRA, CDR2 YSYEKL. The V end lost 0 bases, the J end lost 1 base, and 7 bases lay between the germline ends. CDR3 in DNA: TGCGCCAGCAGCCAAGAAACAGGGTCCTACAATGAGCAGTTCTTC. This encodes CASSQETGSYNEQFF.

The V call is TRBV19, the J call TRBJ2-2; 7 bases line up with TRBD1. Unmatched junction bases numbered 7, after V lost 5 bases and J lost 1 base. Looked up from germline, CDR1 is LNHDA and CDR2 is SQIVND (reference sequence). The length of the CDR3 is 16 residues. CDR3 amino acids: CASSWVTGENTGELFF. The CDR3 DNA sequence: TGTGCCAGTAGTTGGGTTACAGGGGAGAACACCGGGGAGCTGTTTTTT. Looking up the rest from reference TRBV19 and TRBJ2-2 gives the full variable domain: DGGITQSPKYLFRKEGQNVTLSCEQNLNHDAMYWYRQDPGQGLRLIYYSQIVNDFQKGDIAEGYSVSREKKESFPLTVTSAQKNPTAFYLCASSWVTGENTGELFFGEGSRLTVL.

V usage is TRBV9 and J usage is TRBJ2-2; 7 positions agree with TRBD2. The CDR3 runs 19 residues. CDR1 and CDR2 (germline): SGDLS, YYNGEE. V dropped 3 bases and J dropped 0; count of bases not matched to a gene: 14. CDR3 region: CASSGGGLDGHANTGELFF. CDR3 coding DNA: TGTGCCAGCAGCGGGGGGGGTTTAGACGGACACGCGAACACCGGGGAGCTGTTTTTT.

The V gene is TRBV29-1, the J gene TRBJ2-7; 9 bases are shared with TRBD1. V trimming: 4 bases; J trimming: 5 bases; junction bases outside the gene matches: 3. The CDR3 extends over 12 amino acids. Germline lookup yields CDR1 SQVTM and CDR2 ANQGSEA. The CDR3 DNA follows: TGCAGCGTTGCAGGACAGGGGCACGAGCAGTACTTC. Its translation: CSVAGQGHEQYF.

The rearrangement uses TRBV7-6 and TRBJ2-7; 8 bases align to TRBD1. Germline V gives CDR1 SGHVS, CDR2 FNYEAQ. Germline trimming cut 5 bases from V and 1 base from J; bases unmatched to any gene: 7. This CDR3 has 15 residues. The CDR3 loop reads CASSPAGGWSYEQYF. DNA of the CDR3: TGTGCCAGCAGCCCGGCAGGGGGCTGGTCCTACGAGCAGTACTTC.

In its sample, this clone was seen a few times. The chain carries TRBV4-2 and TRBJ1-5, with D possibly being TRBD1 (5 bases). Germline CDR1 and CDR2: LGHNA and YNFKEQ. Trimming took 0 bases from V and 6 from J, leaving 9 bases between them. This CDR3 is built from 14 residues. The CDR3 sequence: CASSQDRGSQPQHF. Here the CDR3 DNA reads TGTGCCAGCAGCCAAGATCGGGGGAGTCAGCCCCAGCATTTT.

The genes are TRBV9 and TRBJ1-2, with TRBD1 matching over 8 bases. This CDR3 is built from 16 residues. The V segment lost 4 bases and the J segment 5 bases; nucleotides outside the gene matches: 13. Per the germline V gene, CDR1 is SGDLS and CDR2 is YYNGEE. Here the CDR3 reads CASSPGPGTGSYGYTF. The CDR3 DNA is TGTGCCAGCAGCCCTGGTCCCGGGACAGGATCTTATGGCTACACCTTC.

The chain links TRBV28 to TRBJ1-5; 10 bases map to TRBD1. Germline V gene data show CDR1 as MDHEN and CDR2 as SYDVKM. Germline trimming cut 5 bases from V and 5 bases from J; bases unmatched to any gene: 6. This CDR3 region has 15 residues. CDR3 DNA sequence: TGTGCCAGCAGTGCCCCGGGACAGGGGTATCAGCCCCAGCATTTT. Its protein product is CASSAPGQGYQPQHF.

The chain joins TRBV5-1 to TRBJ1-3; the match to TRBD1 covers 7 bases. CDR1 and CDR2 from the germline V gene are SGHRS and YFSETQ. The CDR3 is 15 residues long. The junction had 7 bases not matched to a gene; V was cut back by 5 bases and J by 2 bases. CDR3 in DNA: TGCGCCAGCAGTCCTTATGGGACAGCTGGAAACACCATATATTTT. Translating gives CASSPYGTAGNTIYF. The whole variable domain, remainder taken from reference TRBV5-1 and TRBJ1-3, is KAGVTQTPRYLIKTRGQQVTLSCSPISGHRSVSWYQQTPGQGLQFLFEYFSETQRNKGNFPGRFSGRQFSNSRSEMNVSTLELGDSALYLCASSPYGTAGNTIYFGEGSWLTVV.

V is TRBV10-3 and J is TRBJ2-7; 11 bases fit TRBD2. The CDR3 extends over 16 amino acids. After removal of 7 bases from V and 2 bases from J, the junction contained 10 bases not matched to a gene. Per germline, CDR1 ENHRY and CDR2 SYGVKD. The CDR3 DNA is TGTGCCATCACGAACCCCGGGACTAGCGGAACCTACGAGCAGTACTTC. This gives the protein CAITNPGTSGTYEQYF.

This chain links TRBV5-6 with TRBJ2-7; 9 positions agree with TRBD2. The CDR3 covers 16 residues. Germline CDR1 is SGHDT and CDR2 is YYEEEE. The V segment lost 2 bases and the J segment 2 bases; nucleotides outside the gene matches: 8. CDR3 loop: CASSFLRLAGTYEQYF. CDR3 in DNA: TGTGCCAGCAGCTTCCTGAGGCTAGCGGGGACCTACGAGCAGTACTTC.

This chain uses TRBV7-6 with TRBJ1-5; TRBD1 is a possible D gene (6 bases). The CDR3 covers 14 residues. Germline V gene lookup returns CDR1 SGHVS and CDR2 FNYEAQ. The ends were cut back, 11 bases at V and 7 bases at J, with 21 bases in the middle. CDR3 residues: CASSLNQGKQPQHF. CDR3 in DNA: TGTGCCTCCAGCTTAAACCAGGGGAAGCAGCCCCAGCATTTT.

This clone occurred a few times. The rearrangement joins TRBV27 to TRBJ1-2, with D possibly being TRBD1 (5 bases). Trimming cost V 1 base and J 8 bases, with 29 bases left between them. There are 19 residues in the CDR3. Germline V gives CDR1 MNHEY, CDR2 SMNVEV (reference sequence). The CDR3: CASSLFLLPGAEKGGGYTF. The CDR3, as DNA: TGTGCCAGCAGTTTATTTCTGCTACCTGGGGCAGAGAAGGGCGGGGGCTACACCTTC.

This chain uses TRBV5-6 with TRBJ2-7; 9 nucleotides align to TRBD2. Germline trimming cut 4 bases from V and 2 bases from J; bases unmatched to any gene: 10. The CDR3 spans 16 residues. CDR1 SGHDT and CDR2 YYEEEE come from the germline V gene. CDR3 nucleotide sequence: TGTGCCAGCAGCGACGCCCCGACTAGCGGAGCCTACGAGCAGTACTTC. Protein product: CASSDAPTSGAYEQYF.

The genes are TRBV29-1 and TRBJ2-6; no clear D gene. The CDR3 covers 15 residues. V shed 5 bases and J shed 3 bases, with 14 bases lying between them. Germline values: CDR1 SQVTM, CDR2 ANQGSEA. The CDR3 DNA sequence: TGCAGCGTTTCCGGGCTCGCCCTTGGGGCCAACGTCCTGACTTTC. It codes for CSVSGLALGANVLTF.